Shown below are 26 T cell receptor beta chains from a single sample sequenced in a study of T cells in tuberculosis. Produced via immunoSEQ multiplex PCR; TCRdb's table is partial and in-frame only. The sample has some 40,000 clones, 95% seen once. The specimen was PBMCs. These receptors all stem from a donor aged 10-29 years with latent tuberculosis or without tuberculosis infection.

This clone was recorded once. The chain joins TRBV2 to TRBJ2-1, with TRBD2 identical over 12 bases. The ends lost 4 bases at V and 4 bases at J; junction bases unmatched: 5. In germline, CDR1 is SNHLY, CDR2 FYNNEI. The CDR3 loop spans 16 amino acids. CDR3 nucleotide sequence: TGTGCCAGCAGTGCTAGCGGGGGGGCCTCATACAATGAGCAGTTCTTC. Amino acids: CASSASGGASYNEQFF.

The chain recombines TRBV20-1 with TRBJ1-1; tentative D call: TRBD1 (5 bases). The CDR3 has 11 amino acids. Per the germline V gene, CDR1 is DFQATT and CDR2 is SNEGSKA (reference sequence). V shed 1 base and J shed 11 bases, with 11 bases lying between them. CDR3 bases: TGCAGTGCTAGAGGGGGGGTTGGTGCTTTCTTT. Translation: CSARGGVGAFF.

The chain carries TRBV5-6 and TRBJ1-4; 9 bases agree with TRBD1. Trimming cost V 3 bases and J 7 bases; bases outside gene matches: 7. Germline loops: CDR1 SGHDT, CDR2 YYEEEE. This CDR3 contains 15 residues. The CDR3 DNA is TGTGCCAGCAGCTCCGGGACAGGGCAGGGTGAAAAACTGTTTTTT. Translating gives CASSSGTGQGEKLFF.

This clone is a singleton in its sample. V gene TRBV27 combines with J gene TRBJ2-2, with 7 bases aligning to TRBD1. The V and J ends lost 5 bases and 0 bases, in that order; junction bases with no gene match: 3. The germline V gene has CDR1 MNHEY and CDR2 SMNVEV (reference sequence). The CDR3 extends over 15 amino acids. For the CDR3, the DNA is TGTGCCAGCAGTGACGGACAGGCGAACACCGGGGAGCTGTTTTTT. It is translated as CASSDGQANTGELFF.

In its sample, this clone was seen a few times. This chain links TRBV5-1 with TRBJ1-5; D is uncertain. The germline CDR1 and CDR2 sequences are SGHRS and YFSETQ. CDR3 length: 12 residues. The V end lost 0 bases, the J end lost 9 bases, and 7 bases lay between the germline ends. The CDR3 spells CASSLDSGPQHF. The CDR3 region has the DNA TGCGCCAGCAGCTTGGATTCCGGGCCCCAGCATTTT.

This rearrangement joins TRBV28 to TRBJ2-7; D possibly corresponds to TRBD2 (7 bases). Germline loops: CDR1 MDHEN, CDR2 SYDVKM. The germline V and J ends were trimmed by 4 bases and 2 bases, with 12 bases remaining between them. The CDR3 extends over 14 amino acids. The CDR3 region is CASSWGGQTYEQYF. The CDR3 DNA follows: TGTGCCAGCAGTTGGGGGGGGCAGACCTACGAGCAGTACTTC.

The chain combines TRBV23-1 with TRBJ2-7; TRBD1 matches at 8 bases. TRBV23-1 is an open reading frame whose function is uncertain. J was trimmed by 2 bases and V by 3 bases; bases with no gene match: 9. The CDR3 consists of 16 residues. The CDR3 DNA reads TGCGCCAGCAGTCACCCGCTGGGGGACAGGACCTACGAGCAGTACTTC. Protein sequence: CASSHPLGDRTYEQYF.

The chain is built from TRBV5-1 and TRBJ1-6; D not certain. Between the trimmed V and J ends, which lost 3 bases and 9 bases, there was a span of 10 bases. Germline CDR1 is SGHRS and CDR2 is YFSETQ. The length of the CDR3 is 13 residues. The CDR3 coding sequence is TGCGCCAGCAGCTCTACAGAGGGTTCACCCCTCCACTTT. This codes for CASSSTEGSPLHF. The whole variable domain, filled in from reference TRBV5-1 and TRBJ1-6, reads KAGVTQTPRYLIKTRGQQVTLSCSPISGHRSVSWYQQTPGQGLQFLFEYFSETQRNKGNFPGRFSGRQFSNSRSEMNVSTLELGDSALYLCASSSTEGSPLHFGNGTRLTVT.

The chain links TRBV27 to TRBJ1-1; 8 bases are a match to TRBD1. This CDR3 is built from 13 residues. Germline V gene data show CDR1 as MNHEY and CDR2 as SMNVEV (reference sequence). J was trimmed by 2 bases and V by 7 bases; bases with no gene match: 3. CDR3 coding DNA: TGTGCCAGCACCGGACAGGGCAACACTGAAGCTTTCTTT. Translated: CASTGQGNTEAFF.

The V and J genes are TRBV29-1 and TRBJ2-5; D possibly corresponds to TRBD1 (6 bases). V shed 4 bases and J shed 2 bases, with 14 bases lying between them. This CDR3 has 14 amino acids. Germline V gene lookup returns CDR1 SQVTM and CDR2 ANQGSEA. The CDR3: CSVVAGTRQETQYF. The DNA for the CDR3 is TGCAGCGTTGTTGCCGGGACAAGACAAGAGACCCAGTACTTC.

This clone was picked up one time. This chain connects TRBV28 to TRBJ1-5; unclear D gene. V was pared by 7 bases and J by 0 bases, with 13 bases between. The germline CDR1 and CDR2 sequences are MDHEN and SYDVKM. The CDR3 consists of 15 residues. The chain's CDR3 is CASTAGRDSNQPQHF. In DNA form, the CDR3 reads TGTGCCAGCACCGCCGGACGGGATAGCAATCAGCCCCAGCATTTT.

The chain has TRBV7-2 and TRBJ2-7, with 8 positions matching TRBD1. This CDR3 contains 16 residues. The V and J ends lost 5 bases and 2 bases, in that order; junction bases with no gene match: 11. Germline CDR1 reads SGHTA; CDR2 reads FQGNSA. In nucleotides, the CDR3 is TGTGCCAGCAGCCCTAAAGGCGGACAGGGCACCTACGAGCAGTACTTC. This translates into CASSPKGGQGTYEQYF.

The genes are TRBV30 and TRBJ2-7; 11 bases map to TRBD2. Unmatched junction bases numbered 36, after V lost 3 bases and J lost 11 bases. Germline assignment: CDR1 GTSNPN and CDR2 SVGIG (reference sequence). This CDR3 is built from 22 residues. As DNA, the CDR3 is TGTGCCTGGAGGGATATAGCGGGGGGGACCCCCCGCTATATCCCTCCAGGCACAGAGAAGTACTTC. It codes for CAWRDIAGGTPRYIPPGTEKYF.

This clone was detected only once. The J gene is TRBJ1-1, the V gene TRBV30, with D possibly matching TRBD1 (6 bases). The V gene's germline CDR1 is GTSNPN and CDR2 SVGIG (reference sequence). The V and J ends lost 2 bases and 5 bases respectively, with 12 bases between them. The CDR3 covers 13 residues. CDR3 in amino acids: CAWSWEGGTEAFF. The CDR3 DNA sequence: TGTGCCTGGAGTTGGGAAGGGGGTACTGAAGCTTTCTTT.

The chain recombines TRBV6-1 with TRBJ2-1, with 8 bases fitting TRBD1. The CDR3 length is 16 residues. Looked up from germline, CDR1 is MNHNS and CDR2 is SASEGT. The J segment lost 3 bases and the V segment lost 4 bases, leaving 8 bases of the junction unmatched. The CDR3 here is CASSGNTGTGYNEQFF. DNA for the CDR3: TGTGCCAGCAGTGGAAATACCGGGACAGGCTACAATGAGCAGTTCTTC.

This clone has just one count. This chain joins TRBV13 and TRBJ2-7, with TRBD2 as a possible D gene (5 bases). Germline V CDR1 and CDR2: PRHDT, FYEKMQ (reference sequence). V lost 2 bases, J lost 4 bases, and 12 bases lay in between. The CDR3 runs to 14 residues. Here the CDR3 reads CASSLSSGVYEQYF. For the CDR3, the DNA is TGTGCCAGCAGCTTATCCTCCGGGGTATACGAGCAGTACTTC.

The chain has TRBV6-1 and TRBJ1-2; no definite D call. Trimming took 1 base from V and 4 from J, leaving 16 bases between them. CDR3 length: 16 residues. Germline CDR1 and CDR2: MNHNS and SASEGT. CDR3 in amino acids: CASSEGLRAALYGYTF. CDR3 coding DNA: TGTGCCAGCAGTGAAGGCCTGCGGGCGGCCCTCTATGGCTACACCTTC.

The chain links TRBV5-1 to TRBJ1-5; TRBD1 might be the D (6 bases). Between the trimmed V and J ends, which lost 2 bases and 6 bases, there was a span of 15 bases. The CDR3 loop spans 15 amino acids. CDR1 is SGHRS and CDR2 is YFSETQ in the germline V gene. Here the CDR3 DNA reads TGCGCCAGCAGCTTAACAGGAATAGGGGGTCAGCCCCAGCATTTT. Protein sequence: CASSLTGIGGQPQHF.

J is TRBJ2-5 and V is TRBV28; 9 bases line up with TRBD2. The junction had 11 bases not matched to a gene; V was cut back by 4 bases and J by 5 bases. The CDR3 loop spans 16 amino acids. CDR1 MDHEN and CDR2 SYDVKM come from the germline V gene. CDR3 bases: TGTGCCAGCAGTTACAAGCGGGAGGTCGGGGACGAGACCCAGTACTTC. The encoded protein is CASSYKREVGDETQYF.

On this clone: At one end, the junction sequence differs from germline, possibly due to a read error. The J gene is TRBJ1-5, the V gene TRBV5-1; a weak D match, TRBD1 (6 bases). Per the germline V gene, CDR1 is SGHRS and CDR2 is YFSETQ. The CDR3 runs to 13 residues. DNA for the CDR3: TGCGCCAGCAGTTTGGGGGCTGATCAGCCCCAGCATTTT. It yields the protein CASSLGADQPQHF.

CDR3 DNA sequence: TGCGCCAGCAGCTACGGGGTGAACACTGAAGCTTTCTTT. Translated, it gives CASSYGVNTEAFF. The rearrangement joins TRBV4-1 to TRBJ1-1; D ambiguous. Germline loops: CDR1 MGHRA, CDR2 YSYEKL. There are 13 residues in the CDR3. Between the trimmed V and J ends, which lost 5 bases and 0 bases, there was a span of 7 bases.

A single count supports this clone. The chain has TRBV27 and TRBJ2-3; 9 nucleotides align to TRBD1. CDR3 length equals 16 residues. Germline CDR1 is MNHEY and CDR2 is SMNVEV (reference sequence). V dropped 7 bases and J dropped 6; count of bases not matched to a gene: 14. The CDR3 coding sequence is TGTGCCAGCAATCTGGACCCGGGACAGGGTCCGGATACGCAGTATTTT. This codes for CASNLDPGQGPDTQYF.

Note on this clone: At one of its ends the junction is not consistent with the germline gene, which may arise from a read error. The rearrangement links TRBV19 to TRBJ2-2; possibly TRBD2 for D (6 bases). Germline V gene lookup returns CDR1 LNHDA and CDR2 SQIVND (reference sequence). CDR3 size: 16 residues. CDR3 sequence: CASRIVRGGDTGELFF. The CDR3 nucleotides are TGTGCCAGTAGAATAGTGAGAGGAGGGGACACCGGGGAGCTGTTTTTT.

CDR3 amino acids: CASGFVVRGNQPQHF. The CDR3 nucleotides read TGTGCTAGTGGTTTTGTGGTGAGGGGCAATCAGCCCCAGCATTTT. This chain joins TRBV12-5 and TRBJ1-5, with D hard to call. Trimming pared 3 bases from V and 2 bases from J, leaving 11 bases between. The CDR3 consists of 15 residues. Germline V lookup: CDR1 LGHNT, CDR2 FRNRAP. The entire variable domain, with the rest obtained from reference TRBV12-5 and TRBJ1-5, is as follows: DARVTQTPRHKVTEMGQEVTMRCQPILGHNTVFWYRQTMMQGLELLAYFRNRAPLDDSGMPKDRFSAEMPDATLATLKIQPSEPRDSAVYFCASGFVVRGNQPQHFGDGTRLSIL.

The chain carries TRBV2 and TRBJ1-6, with TRBD1 matching 8 bases. Unmatched junction bases numbered 7, after V lost 6 bases and J lost 9 bases. Germline lookup yields CDR1 SNHLY and CDR2 FYNNEI. The CDR3 length is 14 residues. The CDR3 DNA reads as TGTGCCAGCAGGGTAGGACAGGGAGGTTCACCCCTCCACTTT. Translation: CASRVGQGGSPLHF.

The genes are TRBV30 and TRBJ1-2; 12 bases are shared with TRBD1. CDR3 length: 12 residues. The germline CDR1 and CDR2 sequences are GTSNPN and SVGIG (reference sequence). V lost 8 bases to trimming and J lost 7 bases; unmatched junction nucleotides: 5. Written as DNA, the CDR3 is TGTGCCAGCGGGACAGGGGGCCCTGGCTACACCTTC. Translation: CASGTGGPGYTF.